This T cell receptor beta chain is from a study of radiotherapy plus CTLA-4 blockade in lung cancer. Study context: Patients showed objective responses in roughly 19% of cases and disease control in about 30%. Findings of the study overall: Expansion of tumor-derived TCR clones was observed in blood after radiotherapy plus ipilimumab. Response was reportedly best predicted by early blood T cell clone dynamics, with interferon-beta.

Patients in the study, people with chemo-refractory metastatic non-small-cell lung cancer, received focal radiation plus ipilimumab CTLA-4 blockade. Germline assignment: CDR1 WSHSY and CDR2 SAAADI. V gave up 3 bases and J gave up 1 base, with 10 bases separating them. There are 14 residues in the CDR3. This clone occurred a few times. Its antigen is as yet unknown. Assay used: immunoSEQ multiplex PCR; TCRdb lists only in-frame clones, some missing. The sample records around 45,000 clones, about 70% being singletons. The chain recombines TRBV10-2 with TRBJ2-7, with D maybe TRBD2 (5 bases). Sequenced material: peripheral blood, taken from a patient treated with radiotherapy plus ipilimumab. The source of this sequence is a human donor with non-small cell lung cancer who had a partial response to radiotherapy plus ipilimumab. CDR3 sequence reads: CASSDADFSYEQYF. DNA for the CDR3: TGCGCCAGCAGTGACGCGGACTTTTCCTACGAGCAGTACTTC.